One sample yielded the 17 T cell receptor beta chains listed below, sequenced in a study of T cells in Graves' hyperthyroidism and ophthalmopathy. Authors of the study amplified TCR beta CDR3 regions from RNA transcripts. Primed by the HTBI set, a first-round RT-PCR was run on the TCR CDR3. TCRdb ran MiXCR on the multiplex PCR reads and lists one entry per CDR3 protein. Seen here are 350,000 to 450,000 distinct CDR3 sequences, more than 13% observed once, and the top ten hold around 28%. The specimen sequenced was blood. The receptors come from a man between 50 and 59 years old with Graves' ophthalmopathy.

This clonotype was seen more than once but under ten times. The chain employs TRBV29-1 and TRBJ2-5, with 8 bases lining up with TRBD1. Trimming at V came to 4 bases and at J to 12 bases, leaving 10 bases not matched to a gene. The CDR3 length is 12 residues. The germline CDR1 and CDR2 sequences are SQVTM and ANQGSEA. The CDR3 bases are TGCAGCGTTGCAGGACAGGGCCTAGGGGAGTACTTC. This codes for CSVAGQGLGEYF. Together with reference TRBV29-1 and TRBJ2-5, the CDR3 gives the full variable domain: SAVISQKPSRDICQRGTSLTIQCQVDSQVTMMFWYRQQPGQSLTLIATANQGSEATYESGFVIDKFPISRPNLTFSTLTVSNMSPEDSSIYLCSVAGQGLGEYFGPGTRLLVL.

This clonotype has ten or more counts. The chain combines TRBV20-1 with TRBJ2-1, with 8 bases matching TRBD2. The V gene's germline CDR1 is DFQATT and CDR2 SNEGSKA (reference sequence). This CDR3 is 14 amino acids long. Unmatched junction bases numbered 5, after V lost 3 bases and J lost 4 bases. The CDR3 DNA is TGCAGTGCTAGGCCTGCTAGCGGGTACAATGAGCAGTTCTTC. Protein: CSARPASGYNEQFF.

V gene TRBV24-1 combines with J gene TRBJ2-7; D is uncertain. Trimming took 3 bases from V and 3 from J, leaving 5 bases between them. CDR3 length: 12 amino acids. Per germline, CDR1 KGHDR and CDR2 SFDVKD. CDR3 in DNA: TGTGCCACCAGTGATCTAGGCTACGAGCAGTACTTC. This gives the protein CATSDLGYEQYF.

This clonotype has ten or more counts. V and J are TRBV12-3 or TRBV12-4 and TRBJ2-2; possibly TRBD1 for D (5 bases). This CDR3 spans 13 amino acids. Trimming took off 5 bases at V and 6 bases at J, with 10 bases between the two ends. The CDR3 protein is CASSPRVAGELFF. The CDR3 DNA sequence: TGTGCCAGCAGTCCCAGGGTCGCCGGGGAGCTGTTTTTT.

This clonotype has ten or more counts. The chain employs TRBV12-3 or TRBV12-4 and TRBJ2-3; possible D gene TRBD1, 5 bases. The germline V and J ends were trimmed by 7 bases and 1 base, with 9 bases remaining between them. The CDR3 extends over 13 amino acids. As DNA, the CDR3 is TGTGCCAGCACTTGGGGCCGCACAGATACGCAGTATTTT. It codes for CASTWGRTDTQYF.

The table lists this clonotype with a few counts. A much larger clone is a single base away; this may be a read error. V is TRBV27 and J is TRBJ2-7; D gene unclear. V lost 2 bases to trimming and J lost 4 bases, with 18 bases between them. In germline, CDR1 is MNHEY, CDR2 SMNVEV (reference sequence). The CDR3 spans 16 residues. CDR3 sequence: CASSLRASENWYEQYF. CDR3 DNA sequence: TGTGCCAGCAGTTTAAGGGCTTCGGAGAACTGGTACGAGCAGTACTTC.

This clonotype was seen more than once but under ten times. V gene TRBV12-3 or TRBV12-4 combines with J gene TRBJ1-4; 8 bases align to TRBD1. V shed 2 bases and J 5 bases; nucleotides not matched to a gene: 4. This CDR3 has 15 amino acids. The CDR3 is CASSLKTGENEKLFF. DNA of the CDR3: TGTGCCAGCAGTTTAAAGACAGGGGAAAATGAAAAACTGTTTTTT.

This clonotype was seen repeatedly, ten times or more. The V and J genes are TRBV29-1 and TRBJ2-3, with TRBD2 matching over 8 bases. Per the germline V gene, CDR1 is SQVTM and CDR2 is ANQGSEA. Trimming cost V 5 bases and J 2 bases; bases outside gene matches: 6. The CDR3 sequence is 14 residues long. For the CDR3, the DNA is TGCAGCGTTCGCCCAGCGGGAGACACAGATACGCAGTATTTT. This encodes CSVRPAGDTDTQYF.

This clonotype came up many times. The chain employs TRBV20-1 and TRBJ1-1; no clear D gene. The CDR3 length is 14 residues. Germline lookup yields CDR1 DFQATT and CDR2 SNEGSKA (reference sequence). Trimming removed 3 bases at V and 7 bases at J, with 18 bases between. This chain's CDR3 is CSASKDPSPREAFF. The CDR3 DNA reads as TGCAGTGCTAGTAAAGACCCGTCTCCCCGTGAAGCTTTCTTT.

This clonotype was seen ten or more times. The J gene is TRBJ2-5, the V gene TRBV9; the D is unclear. Germline CDR1 reads SGDLS; CDR2 reads YYNGEE. V lost 0 bases and J 5 bases, leaving 14 bases between the germline ends. The CDR3 totals 15 residues. The CDR3 DNA is TGTGCCAGCAGCGTAGACGTGCCCTCCACCGAGACCCAGTACTTC. Translated: CASSVDVPSTETQYF.

This clonotype came up many times. The chain links TRBV30 to TRBJ1-5; D is unresolved. CDR1 is GTSNPN and CDR2 is SVGIG in the germline V gene (reference sequence). The V and J ends lost 0 bases and 0 bases respectively, with 15 bases between them. The CDR3 consists of 17 residues. CDR3 DNA: TGTGCCTGGAGTGTATCTCGCACCAGGAATAGCAATCAGCCCCAGCATTTT. Amino acids: CAWSVSRTRNSNQPQHF. Supplemented by reference TRBV30 and TRBJ1-5, the full variable domain reads SQTIHQWPATLVQPVGSPLSLECTVEGTSNPNLYWYRQAAGRGLQLLFYSVGIGQISSEVPQNLSASRPQDRQFILSSKKLLLSDSGFYLCAWSVSRTRNSNQPQHFGDGTRLSIL.

CDR3: CSARDRGVGGNEQFF. The CDR3 DNA sequence: TGCAGTGCTAGAGATCGCGGGGTAGGTGGGAATGAGCAGTTCTTC. V gene TRBV20-1 combines with J gene TRBJ2-1; possible D gene TRBD2, 6 bases. V was cut by 0 bases and J by 7 bases, with 16 bases left in between. The CDR3 contains 15 residues. CDR1 is DFQATT and CDR2 is SNEGSKA in the germline V gene (reference sequence).

A few counts support this clonotype. This chain uses TRBV14 with TRBJ2-5; D gene ambiguous. V dropped 4 bases and J dropped 5 bases, with 17 bases sitting between them. The CDR3 extends over 15 amino acids. Looked up from germline, CDR1 is SGHDN and CDR2 is FVKESK. CDR3 DNA: TGTGCCAGCAGCCCCAATGGAGTTTTTGGGGAGACCCAGTACTTC. It is translated as CASSPNGVFGETQYF.

The sample holds many counts of this clonotype. J is TRBJ2-5 and V is TRBV29-1; TRBD1 or TRBD2 may be the D gene (5 bases each). Trimming removed 7 bases from V and 1 base from J, with 19 bases in between. The CDR3 totals 15 residues. Germline lookup yields CDR1 SQVTM and CDR2 ANQGSEA. The CDR3 DNA reads TGCAGCGGTCGGGACCGCTTGGGGTTCCAAGAGACCCAGTACTTC. Amino acids: CSGRDRLGFQETQYF.

The genes are TRBV27 and TRBJ2-1, with 10 positions matching TRBD2. CDR1 and CDR2 (germline): MNHEY, SMNVEV (reference sequence). V lost 3 bases and J lost 6; bases outside the gene matches: 2. This CDR3 has 14 residues. The CDR3 sequence is CASSFLAGANEQFF. DNA of the CDR3: TGTGCCAGCAGTTTCCTAGCGGGGGCCAATGAGCAGTTCTTC.

This clonotype was counted between two and nine times. The rearrangement links TRBV25-1 to TRBJ1-3, with D possibly being TRBD1 (5 bases). Trimming took off 5 bases at V and 4 bases at J, with 18 bases between the two ends. This CDR3 region has 16 residues. From germline, CDR1 is MGHDK and CDR2 SYGVNS. In DNA, the CDR3 is TGTGCCAGCAGTACCACGAGGGGATCTTTGGGAAACACCATATATTTT. Translated, it gives CASSTTRGSLGNTIYF.

In its sample, this clonotype was seen many times. The rearrangement uses TRBV5-6 and TRBJ2-5; a possible D gene is TRBD1 (5 bases). Per the germline V gene, CDR1 is SGHDT and CDR2 is YYEEEE. The CDR3 has 13 residues. The V gene lost 4 bases and the J gene lost 7 bases, with 14 bases spanning the gap. DNA for the CDR3: TGTGCCAGCAGCCCCGCAGACCAGGGGACCCAGTACTTC. Encoded protein: CASSPADQGTQYF.